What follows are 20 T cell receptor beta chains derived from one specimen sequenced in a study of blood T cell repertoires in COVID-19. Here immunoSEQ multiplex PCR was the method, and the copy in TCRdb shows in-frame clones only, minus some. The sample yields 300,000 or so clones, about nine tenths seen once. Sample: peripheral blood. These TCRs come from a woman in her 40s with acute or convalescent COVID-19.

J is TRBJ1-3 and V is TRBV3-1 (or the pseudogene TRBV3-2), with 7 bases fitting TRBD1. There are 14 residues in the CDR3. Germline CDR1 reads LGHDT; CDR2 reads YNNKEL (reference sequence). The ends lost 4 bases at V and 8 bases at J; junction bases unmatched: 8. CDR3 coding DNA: TGTGCCAGCAGCCGAACGGGACAGCAATACACCATATATTTT. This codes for CASSRTGQQYTIYF.

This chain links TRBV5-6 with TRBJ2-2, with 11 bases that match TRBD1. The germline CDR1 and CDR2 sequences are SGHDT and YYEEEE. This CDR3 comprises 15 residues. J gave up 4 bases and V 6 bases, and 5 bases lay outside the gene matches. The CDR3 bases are TGTGCCAGCACGCGGACAGGGGGCGGCACCGGGGAGCTGTTTTTT. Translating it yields CASTRTGGGTGELFF.

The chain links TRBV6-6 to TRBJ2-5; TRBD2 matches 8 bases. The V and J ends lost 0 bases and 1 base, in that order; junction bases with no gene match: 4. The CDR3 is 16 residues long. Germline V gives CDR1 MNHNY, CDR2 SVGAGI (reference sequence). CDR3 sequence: CASSYSTRGGQETQYF. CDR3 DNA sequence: TGTGCCAGCAGTTACTCGACCCGGGGGGGCCAAGAGACCCAGTACTTC.

The DNA of the CDR3 is TGTGCCAGCAGCGGGGGAGAGCGATACAATGAGCAGTTCTTC. It translates to CASSGGERYNEQFF. V gene TRBV9 combines with J gene TRBJ2-1; possibly TRBD2 for D (5 bases). Germline CDR1 reads SGDLS; CDR2 reads YYNGEE. The V gene lost 3 bases and the J gene lost 4 bases, with 11 bases spanning the gap. The CDR3 extends over 14 amino acids.

CDR3 residues: CASSVDERLNTEAFF. DNA for the CDR3: TGTGCCAGCAGCGTAGATGAGAGATTGAACACTGAAGCTTTCTTT. V usage is TRBV9 and J usage is TRBJ1-1; D gene unclear. Trimming left V 0 bases short and J 0 bases short, with 9 bases between. CDR1 SGDLS and CDR2 YYNGEE come from the germline V gene. This CDR3 comprises 15 residues.

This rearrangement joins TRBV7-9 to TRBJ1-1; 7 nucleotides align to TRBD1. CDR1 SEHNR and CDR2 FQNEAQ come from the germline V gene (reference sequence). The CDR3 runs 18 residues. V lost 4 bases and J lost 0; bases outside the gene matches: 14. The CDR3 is CASSSNFASGTVNTEAFF. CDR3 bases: TGTGCCAGCAGCTCGAACTTCGCTTCCGGGACAGTGAACACTGAAGCTTTCTTT.

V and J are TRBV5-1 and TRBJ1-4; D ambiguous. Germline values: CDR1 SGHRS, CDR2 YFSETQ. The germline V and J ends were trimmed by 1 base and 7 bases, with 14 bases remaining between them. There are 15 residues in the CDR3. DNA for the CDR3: TGCGCCAGCAGCTTGACAGCTCCCGGAGGTGAAAAACTGTTTTTT. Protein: CASSLTAPGGEKLFF.

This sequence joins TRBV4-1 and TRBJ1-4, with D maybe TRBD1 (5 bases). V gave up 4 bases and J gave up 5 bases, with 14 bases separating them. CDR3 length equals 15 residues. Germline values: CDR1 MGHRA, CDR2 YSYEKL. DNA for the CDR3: TGCGCCAGCAGCCGCGGGGGAGGGGAGAATGAAAAACTGTTTTTT. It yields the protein CASSRGGGENEKLFF.

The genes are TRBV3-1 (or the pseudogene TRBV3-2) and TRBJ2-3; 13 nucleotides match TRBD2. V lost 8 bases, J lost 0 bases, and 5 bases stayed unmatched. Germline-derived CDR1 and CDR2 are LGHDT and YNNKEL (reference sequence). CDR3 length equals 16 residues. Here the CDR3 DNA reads TGTGCCAGCGGGACTAGCGGGGATCCTAGCACAGATACGCAGTATTTT. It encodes CASGTSGDPSTDTQYF.

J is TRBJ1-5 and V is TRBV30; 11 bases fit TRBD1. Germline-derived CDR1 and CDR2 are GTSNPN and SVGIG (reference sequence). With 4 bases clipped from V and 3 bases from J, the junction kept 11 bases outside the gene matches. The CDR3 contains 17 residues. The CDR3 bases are TGTGCCTGGAATAAGAGGGACAGGGGGTTCGACAATCAGCCCCAGCATTTT. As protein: CAWNKRDRGFDNQPQHF.

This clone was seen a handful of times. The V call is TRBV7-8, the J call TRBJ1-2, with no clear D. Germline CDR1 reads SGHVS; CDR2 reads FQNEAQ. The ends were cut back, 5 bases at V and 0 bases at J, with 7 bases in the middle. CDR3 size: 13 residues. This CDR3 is CASSDTANYGYTF. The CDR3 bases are TGTGCCAGCAGCGATACAGCTAACTATGGCTACACCTTC.

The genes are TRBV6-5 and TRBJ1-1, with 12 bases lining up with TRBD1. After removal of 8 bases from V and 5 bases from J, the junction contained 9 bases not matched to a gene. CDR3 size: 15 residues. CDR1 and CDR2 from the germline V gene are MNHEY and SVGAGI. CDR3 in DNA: TGTGCCAGCCATAAGGGGACAGGGGGCGGGACTGAAGCTTTCTTT. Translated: CASHKGTGGGTEAFF.

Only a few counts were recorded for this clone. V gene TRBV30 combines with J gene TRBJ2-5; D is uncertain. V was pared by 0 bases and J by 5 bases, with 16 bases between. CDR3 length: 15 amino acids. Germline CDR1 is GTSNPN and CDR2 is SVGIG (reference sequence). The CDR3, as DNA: TGTGCCTGGAGTGTAAAGGCGGCAAATTCGGAGACCCAGTACTTC. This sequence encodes CAWSVKAANSETQYF. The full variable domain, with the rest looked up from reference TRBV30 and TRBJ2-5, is SQTIHQWPATLVQPVGSPLSLECTVEGTSNPNLYWYRQAAGRGLQLLFYSVGIGQISSEVPQNLSASRPQDRQFILSSKKLLLSDSGFYLCAWSVKAANSETQYFGPGTRLLVL.

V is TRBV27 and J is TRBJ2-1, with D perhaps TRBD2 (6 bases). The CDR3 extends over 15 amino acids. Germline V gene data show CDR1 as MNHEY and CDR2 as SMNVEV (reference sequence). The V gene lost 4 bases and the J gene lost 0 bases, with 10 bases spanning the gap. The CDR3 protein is CASSSGVLSYNEQFF. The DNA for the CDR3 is TGTGCCAGCAGTTCGGGGGTTCTCTCCTACAATGAGCAGTTCTTC.

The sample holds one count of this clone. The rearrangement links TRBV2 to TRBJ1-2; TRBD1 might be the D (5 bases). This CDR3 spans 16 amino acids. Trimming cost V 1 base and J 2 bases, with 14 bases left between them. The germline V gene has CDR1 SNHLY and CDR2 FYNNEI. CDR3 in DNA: TGTGCCAGCAGTGAAGGGGCAGGGCAATACAACTATGGCTACACCTTC. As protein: CASSEGAGQYNYGYTF.

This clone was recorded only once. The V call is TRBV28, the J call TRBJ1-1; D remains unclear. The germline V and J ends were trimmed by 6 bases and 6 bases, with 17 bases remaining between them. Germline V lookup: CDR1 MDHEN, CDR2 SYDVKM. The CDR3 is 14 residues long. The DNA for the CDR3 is TGTGCCAGCAGAACGAAACTCCTTGCGGCTGAAGCTTTCTTT. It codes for CASRTKLLAAEAFF.

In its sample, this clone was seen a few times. This chain's CDR3 is CASSWGPGGNTIYF. Here the CDR3 DNA reads TGTGCCAGCAGCTGGGGCCCAGGGGGAAACACCATATATTTT. The chain couples TRBV7-2 to TRBJ1-3, with D maybe TRBD1 (5 bases). Trimming stripped 4 bases from V and 4 bases from J, with 11 bases between. In germline, CDR1 is SGHTA, CDR2 FQGNSA. The CDR3 has 14 residues.

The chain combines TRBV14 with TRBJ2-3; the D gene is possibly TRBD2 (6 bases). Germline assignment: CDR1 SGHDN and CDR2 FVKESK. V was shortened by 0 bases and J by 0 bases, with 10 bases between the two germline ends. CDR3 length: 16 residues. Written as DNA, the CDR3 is TGTGCCAGCAGCCAAGAGGGACTGACTAGCACAGATACGCAGTATTTT. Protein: CASSQEGLTSTDTQYF.

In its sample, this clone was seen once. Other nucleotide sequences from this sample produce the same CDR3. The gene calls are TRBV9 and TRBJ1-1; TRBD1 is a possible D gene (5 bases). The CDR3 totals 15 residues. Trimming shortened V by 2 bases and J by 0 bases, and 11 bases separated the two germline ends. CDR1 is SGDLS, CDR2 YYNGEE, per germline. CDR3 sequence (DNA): TGTGCCAGCAGCGTCGGGGGGACCCTGAACACTGAAGCTTTCTTT. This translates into CASSVGGTLNTEAFF.

The CDR3 reads CASSFRDREKNSPLHF. The CDR3 nucleotides read TGTGCCAGCAGTTTCCGGGACAGGGAGAAAAATTCACCCCTCCACTTT. The chain employs TRBV6-4 and TRBJ1-6; 9 nucleotides agree with TRBD1. This CDR3 spans 16 amino acids. V was pared by 5 bases and J by 7 bases, with 9 bases of the junction left unmatched. Germline V lookup: CDR1 MRHNA, CDR2 SNTAGT.